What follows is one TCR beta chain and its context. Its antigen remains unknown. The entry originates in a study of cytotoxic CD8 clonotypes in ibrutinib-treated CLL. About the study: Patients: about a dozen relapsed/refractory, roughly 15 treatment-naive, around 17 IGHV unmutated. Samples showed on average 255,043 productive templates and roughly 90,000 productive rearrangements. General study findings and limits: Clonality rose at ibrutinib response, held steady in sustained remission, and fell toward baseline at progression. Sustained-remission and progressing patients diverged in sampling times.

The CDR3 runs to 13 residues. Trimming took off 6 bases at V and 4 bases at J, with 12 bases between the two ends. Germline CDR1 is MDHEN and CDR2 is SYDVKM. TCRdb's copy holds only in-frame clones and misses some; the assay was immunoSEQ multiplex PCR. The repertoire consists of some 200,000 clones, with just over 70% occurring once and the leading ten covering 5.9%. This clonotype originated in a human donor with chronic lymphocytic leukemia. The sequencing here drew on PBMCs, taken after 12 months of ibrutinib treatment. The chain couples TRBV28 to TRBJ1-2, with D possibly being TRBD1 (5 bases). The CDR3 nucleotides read TGTGCCAGCAGGGAGACAGAGATCTATGGCTACACCTTC. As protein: CASRETEIYGYTF.